This T cell receptor (beta chain) was sequenced during a study of CD8 T cells in ankylosing spondylitis. General study findings and limits: Clones linked to disease, bearing a CD8+ phenotype, were relatively rare in peripheral blood. Typical of ankylosing spondylitis blood, it appeared, was a TCR beta motif of eight highly homologous variants. The study looked at matched synovial fluid samples from ankylosing spondylitis patients. Disease-linked clones were reported to be significantly enriched there. Earlier authors reported some of these motif variants in reactive arthritis synovial fluid and blood.

It was by quantitative 5'-RACE with molecular barcodes that TCR beta libraries were made. Each CDR3 protein gets one entry after TCRdb re-called the 5' RACE reads with MiXCR. This sample has 330,000 or so distinct CDR3 sequences, with around 7.6% found just once. The V gene lost 4 bases and the J gene lost 8 bases, with 10 bases spanning the gap. Germline V gene lookup returns CDR1 SNHLY and CDR2 FYNNEI. This CDR3 spans 12 amino acids. Concerning this clonotype itself: Its antigen is currently unknown.

The TCR comes from a male donor with ankylosing spondylitis. This chain connects TRBV2 to TRBJ2-3; the D gene is possibly TRBD1 (6 bases). The sample was blood, either unsorted or a sorted T cell fraction (not recorded which). The CDR3 loop is CASSGQVATQYF. CDR3 bases: TGTGCCAGCAGTGGACAGGTTGCTACGCAGTATTTT.